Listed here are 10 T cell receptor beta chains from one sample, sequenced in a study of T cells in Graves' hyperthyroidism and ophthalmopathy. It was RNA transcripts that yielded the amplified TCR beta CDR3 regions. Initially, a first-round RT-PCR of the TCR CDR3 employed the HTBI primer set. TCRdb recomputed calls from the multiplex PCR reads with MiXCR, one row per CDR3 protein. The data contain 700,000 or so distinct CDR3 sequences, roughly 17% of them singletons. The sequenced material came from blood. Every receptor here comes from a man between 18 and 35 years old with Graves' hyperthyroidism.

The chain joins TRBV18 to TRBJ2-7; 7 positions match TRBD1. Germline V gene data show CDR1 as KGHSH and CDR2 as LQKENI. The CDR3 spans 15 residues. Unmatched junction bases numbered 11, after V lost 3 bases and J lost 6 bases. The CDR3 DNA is TGTGCCAGCTCACCGAGGTTGGACAGGTCGGGCGAGCAGTACTTC. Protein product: CASSPRLDRSGEQYF.

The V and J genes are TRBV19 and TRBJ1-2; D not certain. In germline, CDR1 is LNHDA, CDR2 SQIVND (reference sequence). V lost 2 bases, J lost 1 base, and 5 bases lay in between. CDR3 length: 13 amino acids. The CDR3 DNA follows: TGTGCCAGTAGTATATGGGATAACTATGGCTACACCTTC. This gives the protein CASSIWDNYGYTF.

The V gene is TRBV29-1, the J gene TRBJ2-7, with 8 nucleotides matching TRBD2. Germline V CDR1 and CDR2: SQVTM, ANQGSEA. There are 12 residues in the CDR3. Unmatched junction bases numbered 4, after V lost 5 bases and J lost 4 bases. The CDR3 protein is CSVSGRWYEQYF. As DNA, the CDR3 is TGCAGCGTTAGCGGGAGATGGTACGAGCAGTACTTC.

The CDR3 here is CASRWGRTGNTIYF. CDR3 DNA: TGTGCCAGCAGGTGGGGCCGAACGGGAAACACCATATATTTT. The chain carries TRBV28 and TRBJ1-3; D perhaps matches TRBD1 (5 bases). Looked up from germline, CDR1 is MDHEN and CDR2 is SYDVKM. The CDR3 length is 14 residues. The ends were cut back, 6 bases at V and 4 bases at J, with 13 bases in the middle.

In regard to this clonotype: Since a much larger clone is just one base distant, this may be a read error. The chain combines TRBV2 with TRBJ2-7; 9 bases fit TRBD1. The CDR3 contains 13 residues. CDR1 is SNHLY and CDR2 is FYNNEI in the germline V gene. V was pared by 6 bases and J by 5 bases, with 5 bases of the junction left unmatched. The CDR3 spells CASRRQGEHEQYF. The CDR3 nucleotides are TGTGCCAGCAGGAGACAGGGGGAGCACGAGCAGTACTTC.

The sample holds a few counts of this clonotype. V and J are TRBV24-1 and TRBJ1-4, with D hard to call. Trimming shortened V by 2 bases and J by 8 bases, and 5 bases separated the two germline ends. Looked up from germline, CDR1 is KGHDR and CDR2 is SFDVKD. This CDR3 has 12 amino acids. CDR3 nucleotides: TGTGCCACCAGTGATTACTCCGAAAAACTGTTTTTT. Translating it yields CATSDYSEKLFF.

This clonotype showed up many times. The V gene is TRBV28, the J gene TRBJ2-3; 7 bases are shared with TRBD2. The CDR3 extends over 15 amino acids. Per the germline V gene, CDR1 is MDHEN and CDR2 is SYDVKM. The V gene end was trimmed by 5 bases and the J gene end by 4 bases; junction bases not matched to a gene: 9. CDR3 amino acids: CASSPSGAKADTQYF. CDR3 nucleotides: TGTGCCAGCAGTCCTAGCGGAGCCAAGGCAGATACGCAGTATTTT.

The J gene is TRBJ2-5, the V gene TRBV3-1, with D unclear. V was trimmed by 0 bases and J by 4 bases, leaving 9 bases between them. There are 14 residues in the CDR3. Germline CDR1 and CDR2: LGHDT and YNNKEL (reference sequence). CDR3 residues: CASSQDSGPETQYF. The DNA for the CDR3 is TGTGCCAGCAGCCAAGATTCAGGTCCAGAGACCCAGTACTTC.

The CDR3 DNA follows: TGTGCCAGCAGGAAAGAGGGGGGGCCGGGGGCACCCCTCCACTTT. Translating it yields CASRKEGGPGAPLHF. V is TRBV27 and J is TRBJ1-6; TRBD1 might be the D (6 bases). The CDR3 has 15 residues. V lost 6 bases to trimming and J lost 11 bases, with 20 bases between them. CDR1 and CDR2 (germline): MNHEY, SMNVEV (reference sequence).

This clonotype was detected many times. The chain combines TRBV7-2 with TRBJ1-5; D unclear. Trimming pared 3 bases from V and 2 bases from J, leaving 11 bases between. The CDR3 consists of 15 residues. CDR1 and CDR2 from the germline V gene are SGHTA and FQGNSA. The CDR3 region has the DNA TGTGCCAGCAGCTTCGGACCCGGGGGCAATCAGCCCCAGCATTTT. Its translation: CASSFGPGGNQPQHF.